This TCR beta chain was captured in a study of memory CD4+ T cells and cytomegalovirus serostatus. Study information: Of the healthy Belgian adults, fewer than 10 were CMV seropositive and 24 seronegative.

Notes on this clone: The antigen is undetermined.

Single viable CD3+CD4+CD8-CD45RO+ cells were sorted as the memory CD4+ T cells. Trimming took 3 bases from V and 5 from J, leaving 19 bases between them. The CDR3 extends over 16 amino acids. Germline CDR1 is KGHSH and CDR2 is LQKENI. Regarding the study as a whole: Each of approximately 73 CMV-associated TCRbeta sequences occurred in one to five individuals. A US-trained random forest predicted CMV serostatus with median AUC roughly 0.9.

The data were produced by immunoSEQ multiplex PCR, yet TCRdb's version contains in-frame clones alone and is incomplete. The repertoire holds under 45,000 clones, about three quarters seen once, with roughly 6.5% in the top ten. Material for sequencing was memory CD4+ T cells from blood. V usage is TRBV18 and J usage is TRBJ2-5; D unresolved. This receptor was obtained from an adult in good health and CMV-seronegative. In DNA, the CDR3 is TGTGCCAGCTCACCGGCTTTGGCGACACGCGGTGAGACCCAGTACTTC. Translating it yields CASSPALATRGETQYF. The full variable domain, in which reference TRBV18 and TRBJ2-5 provide the parts outside the CDR3, is NAGVMQNPRHLVRRRGQEARLRCSPMKGHSHVYWYRQLPEEGLKFMVYLQKENIIDESGMPKERFSAEFPKEGPSILRIQQVVRGDSAAYFCASSPALATRGETQYFGPGTRLLVL.